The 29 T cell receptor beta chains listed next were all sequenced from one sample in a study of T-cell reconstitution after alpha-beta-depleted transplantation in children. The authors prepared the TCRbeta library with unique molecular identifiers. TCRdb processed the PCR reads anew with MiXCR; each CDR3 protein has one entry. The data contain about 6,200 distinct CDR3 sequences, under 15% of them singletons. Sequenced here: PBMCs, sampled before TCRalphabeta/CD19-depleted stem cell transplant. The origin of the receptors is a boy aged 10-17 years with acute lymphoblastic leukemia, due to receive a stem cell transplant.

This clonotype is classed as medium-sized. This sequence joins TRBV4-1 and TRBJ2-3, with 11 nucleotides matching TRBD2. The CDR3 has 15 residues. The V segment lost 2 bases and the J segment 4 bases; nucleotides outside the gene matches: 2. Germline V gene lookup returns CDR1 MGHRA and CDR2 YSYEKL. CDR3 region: CASSQTSGRADTQYF. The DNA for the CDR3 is TGCGCCAGCAGCCAAACTAGCGGGAGAGCAGATACGCAGTATTTT.

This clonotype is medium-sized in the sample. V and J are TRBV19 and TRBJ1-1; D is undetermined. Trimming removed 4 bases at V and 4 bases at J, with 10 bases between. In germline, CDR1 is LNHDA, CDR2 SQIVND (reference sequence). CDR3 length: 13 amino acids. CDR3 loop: CASSTSHATEAFF. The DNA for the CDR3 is TGTGCCAGTAGTACTAGCCATGCCACTGAAGCTTTCTTT.

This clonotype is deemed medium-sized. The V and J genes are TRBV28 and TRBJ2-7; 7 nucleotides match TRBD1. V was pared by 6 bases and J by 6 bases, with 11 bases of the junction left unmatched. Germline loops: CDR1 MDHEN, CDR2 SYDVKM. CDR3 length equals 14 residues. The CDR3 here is CASRKGAPDPEQYF. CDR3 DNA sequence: TGTGCCAGCAGAAAGGGGGCCCCCGACCCCGAGCAGTACTTC. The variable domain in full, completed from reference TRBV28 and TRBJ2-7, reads DVKVTQSSRYLVKRTGEKVFLECVQDMDHENMFWYRQDPGLGLRLIYFSYDVKMKEKGDIPEGYSVSREKKERFSLILESASTNQTSMYLCASRKGAPDPEQYFGPGTRLTVT.

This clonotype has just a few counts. The CDR3 reads CASSPGAYEQYF. CDR3 DNA sequence: TGTGCCAGCAGTCCAGGGGCCTACGAGCAGTACTTC. The chain couples TRBV28 to TRBJ2-7, with D possibly matching TRBD1 (6 bases). The CDR3 runs to 12 residues. Germline V CDR1 and CDR2: MDHEN, SYDVKM. Trimming shortened V by 5 bases and J by 2 bases, and 7 bases separated the two germline ends.

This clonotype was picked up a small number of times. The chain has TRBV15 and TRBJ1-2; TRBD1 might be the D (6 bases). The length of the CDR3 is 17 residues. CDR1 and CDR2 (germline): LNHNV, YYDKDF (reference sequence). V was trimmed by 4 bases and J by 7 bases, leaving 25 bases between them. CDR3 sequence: CATSTRTADKILSGYTF. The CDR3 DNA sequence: TGTGCCACCAGCACACGGACAGCAGACAAAATACTAAGTGGCTACACCTTC.

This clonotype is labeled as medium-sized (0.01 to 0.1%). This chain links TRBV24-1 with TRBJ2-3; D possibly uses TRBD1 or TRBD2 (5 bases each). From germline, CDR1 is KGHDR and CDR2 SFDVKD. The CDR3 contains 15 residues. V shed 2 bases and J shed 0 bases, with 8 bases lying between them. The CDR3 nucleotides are TGTGCCACCAGTGATTCCTGGGACAGCACAGATACGCAGTATTTT. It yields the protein CATSDSWDSTDTQYF.

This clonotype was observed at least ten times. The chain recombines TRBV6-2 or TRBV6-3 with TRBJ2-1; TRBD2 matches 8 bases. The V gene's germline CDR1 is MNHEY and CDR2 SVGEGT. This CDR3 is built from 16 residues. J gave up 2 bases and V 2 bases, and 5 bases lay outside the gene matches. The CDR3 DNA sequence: TGTGCCAGCAGTTACGGTAGCGGGGCAACCTACAATGAGCAGTTCTTC. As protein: CASSYGSGATYNEQFF.

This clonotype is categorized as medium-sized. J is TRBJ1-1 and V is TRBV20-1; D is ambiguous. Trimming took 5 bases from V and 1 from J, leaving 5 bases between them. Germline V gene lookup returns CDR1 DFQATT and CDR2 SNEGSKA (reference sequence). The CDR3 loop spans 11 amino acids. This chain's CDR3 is CSAAWNTEAFF. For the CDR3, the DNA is TGCAGTGCTGCTTGGAACACTGAAGCTTTCTTT.

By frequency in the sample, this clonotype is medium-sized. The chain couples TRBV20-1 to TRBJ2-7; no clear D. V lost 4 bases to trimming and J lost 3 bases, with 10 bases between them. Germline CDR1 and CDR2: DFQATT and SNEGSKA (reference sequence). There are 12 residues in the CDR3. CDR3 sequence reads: CSAIRPVYEQYF. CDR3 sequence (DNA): TGCAGTGCTATCCGACCAGTCTACGAGCAGTACTTC.

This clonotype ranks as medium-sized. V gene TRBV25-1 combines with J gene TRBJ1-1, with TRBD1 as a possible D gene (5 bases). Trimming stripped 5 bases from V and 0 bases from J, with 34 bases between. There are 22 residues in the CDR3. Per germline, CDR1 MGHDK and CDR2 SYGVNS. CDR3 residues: CASSPYYLRRGIRGSMNTEAFF. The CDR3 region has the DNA TGTGCCAGCAGTCCTTACTACTTGCGCCGGGGGATTCGGGGCAGTATGAACACTGAAGCTTTCTTT.

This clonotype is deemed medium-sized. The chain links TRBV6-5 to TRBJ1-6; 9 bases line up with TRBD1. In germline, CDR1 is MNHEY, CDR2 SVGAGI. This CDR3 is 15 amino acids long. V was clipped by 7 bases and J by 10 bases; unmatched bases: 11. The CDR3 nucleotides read TGTGCCAGCAACCCAGGACAGGGGTACGGCTCACCCCTCCACTTT. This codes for CASNPGQGYGSPLHF.

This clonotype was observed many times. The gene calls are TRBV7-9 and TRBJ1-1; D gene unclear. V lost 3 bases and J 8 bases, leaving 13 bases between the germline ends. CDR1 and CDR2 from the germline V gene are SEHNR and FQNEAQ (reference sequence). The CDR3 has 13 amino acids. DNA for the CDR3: TGTGCCAGCAGCTTGGGCCAGGTGGCGGAAGCTTTCTTT. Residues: CASSLGQVAEAFF.

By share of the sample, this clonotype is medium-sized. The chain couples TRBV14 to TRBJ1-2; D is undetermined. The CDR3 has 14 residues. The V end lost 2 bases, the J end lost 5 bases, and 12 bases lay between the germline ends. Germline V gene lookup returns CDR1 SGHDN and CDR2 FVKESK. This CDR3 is CASSQMDRDYGYTF. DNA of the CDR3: TGTGCCAGCAGCCAAATGGACCGCGATTATGGCTACACCTTC.

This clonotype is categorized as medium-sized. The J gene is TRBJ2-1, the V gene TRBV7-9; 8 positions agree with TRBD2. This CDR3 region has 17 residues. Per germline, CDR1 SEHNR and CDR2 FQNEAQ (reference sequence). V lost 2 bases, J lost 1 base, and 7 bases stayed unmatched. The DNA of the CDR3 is TGTGCCAGCAGCTTACCCCACCAGCGGGAGTCCTACAATGAGCAGTTCTTC. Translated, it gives CASSLPHQRESYNEQFF.

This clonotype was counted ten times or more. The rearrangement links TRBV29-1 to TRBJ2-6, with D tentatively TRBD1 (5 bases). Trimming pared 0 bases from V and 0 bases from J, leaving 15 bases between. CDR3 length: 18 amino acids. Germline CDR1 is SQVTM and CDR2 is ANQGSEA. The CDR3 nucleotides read TGCAGCGTTGAAGAATTCGTAGGGGCCACCTCTGGGGCCAACGTCCTGACTTTC. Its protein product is CSVEEFVGATSGANVLTF.

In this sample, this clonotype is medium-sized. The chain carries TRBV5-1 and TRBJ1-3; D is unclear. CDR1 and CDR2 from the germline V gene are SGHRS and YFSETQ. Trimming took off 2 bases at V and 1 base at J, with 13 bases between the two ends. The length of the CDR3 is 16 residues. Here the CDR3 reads CASSFSASWSGNTIYF. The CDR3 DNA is TGCGCCAGCAGCTTTTCCGCCTCGTGGTCTGGAAACACCATATATTTT.

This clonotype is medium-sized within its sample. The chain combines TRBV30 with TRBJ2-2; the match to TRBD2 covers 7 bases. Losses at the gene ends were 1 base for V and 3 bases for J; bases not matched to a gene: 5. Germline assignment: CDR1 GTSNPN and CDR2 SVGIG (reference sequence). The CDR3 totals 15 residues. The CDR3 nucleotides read TGTGCCTGGAGTGAAGGGGCGGGGGACACCGGGGAGCTGTTTTTT. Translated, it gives CAWSEGAGDTGELFF.

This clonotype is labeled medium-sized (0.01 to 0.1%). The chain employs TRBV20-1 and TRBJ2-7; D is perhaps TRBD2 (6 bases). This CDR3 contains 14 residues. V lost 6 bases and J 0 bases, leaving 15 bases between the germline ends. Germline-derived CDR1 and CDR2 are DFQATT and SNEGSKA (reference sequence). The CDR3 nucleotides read TGCAGTGCCGTCCCGGGGACTCACTCCTACGAGCAGTACTTC. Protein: CSAVPGTHSYEQYF.

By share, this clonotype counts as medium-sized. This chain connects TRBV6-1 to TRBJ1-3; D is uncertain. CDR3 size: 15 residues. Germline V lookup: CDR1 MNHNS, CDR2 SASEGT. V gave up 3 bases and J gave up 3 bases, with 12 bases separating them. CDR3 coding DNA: TGTGCCAGCAGTGAGAAACAGACCTATGGAAACACCATATATTTT. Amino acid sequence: CASSEKQTYGNTIYF.

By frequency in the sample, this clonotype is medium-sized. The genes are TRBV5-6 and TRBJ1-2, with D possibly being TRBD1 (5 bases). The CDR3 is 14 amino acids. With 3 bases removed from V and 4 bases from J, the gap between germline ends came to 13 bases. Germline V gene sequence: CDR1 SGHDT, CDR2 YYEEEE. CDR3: CASSSPGRTYGYTF. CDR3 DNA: TGTGCCAGCAGCTCACCGGGACGGACCTATGGCTACACCTTC.

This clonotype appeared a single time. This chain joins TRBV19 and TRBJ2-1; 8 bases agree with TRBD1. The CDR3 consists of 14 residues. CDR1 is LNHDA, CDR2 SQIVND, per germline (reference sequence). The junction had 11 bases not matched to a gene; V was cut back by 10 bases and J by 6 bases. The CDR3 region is CATHRGQGGNEQFF. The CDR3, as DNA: TGTGCCACCCACCGTGGACAGGGTGGCAATGAGCAGTTCTTC.

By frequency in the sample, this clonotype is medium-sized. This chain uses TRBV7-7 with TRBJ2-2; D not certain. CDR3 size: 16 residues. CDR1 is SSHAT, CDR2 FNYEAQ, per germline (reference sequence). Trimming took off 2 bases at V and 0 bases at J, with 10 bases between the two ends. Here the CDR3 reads CASSLYSHANTGELFF. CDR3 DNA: TGTGCCAGCAGCTTATACAGTCACGCGAACACCGGGGAGCTGTTTTTT.

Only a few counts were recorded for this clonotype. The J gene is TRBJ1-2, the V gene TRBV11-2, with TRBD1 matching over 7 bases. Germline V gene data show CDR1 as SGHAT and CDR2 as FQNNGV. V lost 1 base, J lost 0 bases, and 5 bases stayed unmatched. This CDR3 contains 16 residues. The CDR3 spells CASSLGQGNSNYGYTF. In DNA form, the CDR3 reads TGTGCCAGCAGCTTAGGACAGGGAAATTCTAACTATGGCTACACCTTC.

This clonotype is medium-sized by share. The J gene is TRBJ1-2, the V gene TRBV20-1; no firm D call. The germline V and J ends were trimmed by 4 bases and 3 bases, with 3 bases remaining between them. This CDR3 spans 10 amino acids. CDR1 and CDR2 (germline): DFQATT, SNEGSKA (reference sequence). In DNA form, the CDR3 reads TGCAGTGCTACTGACTATGGCTACACCTTC. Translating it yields CSATDYGYTF.

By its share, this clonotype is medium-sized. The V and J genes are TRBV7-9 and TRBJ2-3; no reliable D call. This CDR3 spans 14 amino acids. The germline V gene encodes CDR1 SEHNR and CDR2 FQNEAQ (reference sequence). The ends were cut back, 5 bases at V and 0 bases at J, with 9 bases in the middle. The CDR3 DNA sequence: TGTGCCAGCAGCCCTATGGGTAGCACAGATACGCAGTATTTT. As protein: CASSPMGSTDTQYF.

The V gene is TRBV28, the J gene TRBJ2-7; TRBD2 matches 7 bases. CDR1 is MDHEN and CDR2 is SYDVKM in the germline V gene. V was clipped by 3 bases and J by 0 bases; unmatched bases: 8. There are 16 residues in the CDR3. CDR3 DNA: TGTGCCAGCAGTTTTTATAGCGGGCAGAGCTCCTACGAGCAGTACTTC. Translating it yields CASSFYSGQSSYEQYF.

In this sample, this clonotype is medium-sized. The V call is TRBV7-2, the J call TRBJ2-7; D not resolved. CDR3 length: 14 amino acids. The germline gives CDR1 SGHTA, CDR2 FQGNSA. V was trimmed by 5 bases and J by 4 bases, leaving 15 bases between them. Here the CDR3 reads CASSPSEILYEQYF. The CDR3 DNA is TGTGCCAGCAGCCCAAGCGAGATTTTGTACGAGCAGTACTTC. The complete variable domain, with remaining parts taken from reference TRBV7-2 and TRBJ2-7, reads GAGVSQSPSNKVTEKGKDVELRCDPISGHTALYWYRQSLGQGLEFLIYFQGNSAPDKSGLPSDRFSAERTGGSVSTLTIQRTQQEDSAVYLCASSPSEILYEQYFGPGTRLTVT.

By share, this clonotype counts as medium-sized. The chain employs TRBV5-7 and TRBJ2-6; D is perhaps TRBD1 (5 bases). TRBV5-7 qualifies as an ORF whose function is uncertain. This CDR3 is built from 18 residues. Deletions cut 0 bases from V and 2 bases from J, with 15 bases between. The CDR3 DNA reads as TGTGCCAGCAGCTTGGATGGTTCAGGGTGGACTGGGGCCAACGTCCTGACTTTC. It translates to CASSLDGSGWTGANVLTF.

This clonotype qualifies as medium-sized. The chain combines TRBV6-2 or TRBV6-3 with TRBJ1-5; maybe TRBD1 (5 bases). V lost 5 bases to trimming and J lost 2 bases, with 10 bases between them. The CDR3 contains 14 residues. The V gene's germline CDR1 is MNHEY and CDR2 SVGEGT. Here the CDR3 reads CASSTGLGNQPQHF. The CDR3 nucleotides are TGTGCCAGCAGTACGGGACTTGGCAATCAGCCCCAGCATTTT.